The 22 T cell receptor beta chains below all came from one sample that was sequenced in a study of blood T cell repertoires in COVID-19. TCRdb's table, derived via immunoSEQ multiplex PCR, lists solely in-frame clones and lacks some. The sample carries some 120,000 clones, over 80% recorded once. The sample consisted of peripheral blood. The source of these receptors is a man aged 55 to 70 with acute or convalescent COVID-19.

The chain carries TRBV7-8 and TRBJ1-2; 7 bases agree with TRBD1. The CDR3 length is 15 residues. CDR1 and CDR2 (germline): SGHVS, FQNEAQ. After removal of 4 bases from V and 7 bases from J, the junction contained 12 bases not matched to a gene. DNA for the CDR3: TGTGCCAGCAGCTCACCGCCCCACTCAGGGGGTGGCTACACCTTC. Translation gives CASSSPPHSGGGYTF.

The table lists this clone with a few counts. The V gene is TRBV27, the J gene TRBJ1-5; TRBD1 agrees at 8 bases. The germline V gene encodes CDR1 MNHEY and CDR2 SMNVEV (reference sequence). J gave up 6 bases and V 5 bases, and 12 bases lay outside the gene matches. The CDR3 is made up of 16 amino acids. The CDR3 region has the DNA TGTGCCAGCAGTCCTCGACAGGGGCAAGGGGGTCAGCCCCAGCATTTT. Protein: CASSPRQGQGGQPQHF.

The chain employs TRBV3-1 (or the pseudogene TRBV3-2) and TRBJ2-1, with 9 bases matching TRBD2. Trimming removed 4 bases from V and 9 bases from J; junction bases left unmatched: 4. There are 13 residues in the CDR3. The germline CDR1 and CDR2 sequences are LGHDT and YNNKEL (reference sequence). This CDR3 reads CASSRNSGSEQFF. Here the CDR3 DNA reads TGTGCCAGCAGCCGGAATAGCGGGAGTGAGCAGTTCTTC.

The CDR3 protein is CASSLPVGGTSTDTQYF. For the CDR3, the DNA is TGTGCCAGCAGTTTACCCGTTGGAGGGACTAGCACAGATACGCAGTATTTT. The chain couples TRBV28 to TRBJ2-3; weak D call: TRBD2 (6 bases). With 2 bases removed from V and 0 bases from J, the gap between germline ends came to 15 bases. CDR3 length equals 17 residues. Per the germline V gene, CDR1 is MDHEN and CDR2 is SYDVKM.

The rearrangement uses TRBV28 and TRBJ1-1, with D uncertain. Trimming pared 6 bases from V and 6 bases from J, leaving 17 bases between. This CDR3 region has 14 residues. Germline V gene lookup returns CDR1 MDHEN and CDR2 SYDVKM. CDR3 bases: TGTGCCAGCAGATTAGCAGGAATCGTCTCTGAAGCTTTCTTT. It encodes CASRLAGIVSEAFF.

The V gene is TRBV2, the J gene TRBJ2-7; D perhaps matches TRBD2 (6 bases). Looked up from germline, CDR1 is SNHLY and CDR2 is FYNNEI. The V end lost 3 bases, the J end lost 3 bases, and 9 bases lay between the germline ends. This CDR3 comprises 13 residues. The CDR3 protein is CASSEGLLYEQYF. For the CDR3, the DNA is TGTGCCAGCAGTGAGGGACTTCTCTACGAGCAGTACTTC.

This chain uses TRBV18 with TRBJ1-1, with 7 bases that match TRBD1. The trim removed 6 bases at V and 1 base at J, leaving 8 bases unmatched. The CDR3 is 15 amino acids. CDR1 and CDR2 from the germline V gene are KGHSH and LQKENI. The CDR3 here is CASSPTQGENTEAFF. In DNA form, the CDR3 reads TGTGCCAGCTCTCCGACCCAGGGGGAGAACACTGAAGCTTTCTTT.

V is TRBV28 and J is TRBJ1-2, with 8 positions matching TRBD1. The ends lost 6 bases at V and 2 bases at J; junction bases unmatched: 2. This CDR3 comprises 13 residues. Germline-derived CDR1 and CDR2 are MDHEN and SYDVKM. The CDR3 here is CASRGQGNYGYTF. CDR3 coding DNA: TGTGCCAGCAGAGGACAGGGAAACTATGGCTACACCTTC.

The rearrangement links TRBV15 to TRBJ2-5, with TRBD1 identical over 8 bases. Germline lookup yields CDR1 LNHNV and CDR2 YYDKDF (reference sequence). This CDR3 is 13 amino acids long. Losses at the gene ends were 1 base for V and 6 bases for J; bases not matched to a gene: 1. The CDR3 loop reads CATSRGQGQTQYF. CDR3 in DNA: TGTGCCACCAGCAGAGGACAGGGGCAGACCCAGTACTTC.

This rearrangement joins TRBV19 to TRBJ1-1; 9 bases are shared with TRBD1. The junction had 8 bases not matched to a gene; V was cut back by 4 bases and J by 2 bases. CDR1 is LNHDA, CDR2 SQIVND, per germline (reference sequence). The CDR3 spans 16 residues. CDR3 residues: CASSTLQGAGNTEAFF. In DNA, the CDR3 is TGTGCCAGTAGTACCCTACAGGGGGCCGGCAACACTGAAGCTTTCTTT. The variable domain in full, with the rest retrieved from reference TRBV19 and TRBJ1-1, is DGGITQSPKYLFRKEGQNVTLSCEQNLNHDAMYWYRQDPGQGLRLIYYSQIVNDFQKGDIAEGYSVSREKKESFPLTVTSAQKNPTAFYLCASSTLQGAGNTEAFFGQGTRLTVV.

This clone was detected only once. The chain has TRBV10-3 and TRBJ2-7, with 10 bases aligning to TRBD1. In germline, CDR1 is ENHRY, CDR2 SYGVKD. The CDR3 spans 14 residues. After removal of 6 bases from V and 2 bases from J, the junction contained 4 bases not matched to a gene. The CDR3, as DNA: TGTGCCATCAGCGAGGACAGGGGGGCCTACGAGCAGTACTTC. It translates to CAISEDRGAYEQYF.

The V and J genes are TRBV19 and TRBJ1-1; 8 bases align to TRBD1. Trimming removed 9 bases from V and 1 base from J; junction bases left unmatched: 7. CDR1 and CDR2 (germline): LNHDA, SQIVND (reference sequence). CDR3 size: 14 residues. The CDR3 reads CASQKQGANTEAFF. CDR3 nucleotide sequence: TGTGCCAGCCAGAAGCAGGGGGCGAACACTGAAGCTTTCTTT.

The count of this clone is one. DNA of the CDR3: TGTGCCAGCAGTCTCAGGGATCCAACAGATACGCAGTATTTT. It is translated as CASSLRDPTDTQYF. V usage is TRBV27 and J usage is TRBJ2-3, with D possibly matching TRBD1 (5 bases). Germline V CDR1 and CDR2: MNHEY, SMNVEV (reference sequence). V was cut by 5 bases and J by 3 bases, with 12 bases left in between. The CDR3 runs to 14 residues.

The chain carries TRBV28 and TRBJ2-5, with D possibly TRBD2 on 6 matching bases. V was cut by 4 bases and J by 5 bases, with 20 bases left in between. Germline V gene lookup returns CDR1 MDHEN and CDR2 SYDVKM. The CDR3 totals 16 residues. The CDR3 sequence is CASSSSLGEEGETQYF. The CDR3, as DNA: TGTGCCAGCAGTTCCTCCCTGGGGGAGGAGGGGGAGACCCAGTACTTC.

V is TRBV7-9 and J is TRBJ1-5; TRBD1 agrees at 9 bases. Germline V gene sequence: CDR1 SEHNR, CDR2 FQNEAQ (reference sequence). The length of the CDR3 is 17 residues. J gave up 2 bases and V 1 base, and 6 bases lay outside the gene matches. The CDR3 sequence is CASSLEWGQGGNQPQHF. CDR3 bases: TGTGCCAGCAGCTTAGAATGGGGACAGGGTGGCAATCAGCCCCAGCATTTT.

The J gene is TRBJ2-2, the V gene TRBV2, with 13 bases matching TRBD2. After removal of 5 bases from V and 5 bases from J, the junction contained 2 bases not matched to a gene. This CDR3 spans 15 amino acids. In germline, CDR1 is SNHLY, CDR2 FYNNEI. The CDR3 protein is CASSRGLAGTGELFF. DNA for the CDR3: TGTGCCAGCAGTCGGGGACTAGCGGGGACCGGGGAGCTGTTTTTT.

At least ten counts were recorded for this clone. V is TRBV19 and J is TRBJ2-1; weak D call: TRBD2 (5 bases). Trimming stripped 3 bases from V and 7 bases from J, with 16 bases between. In germline, CDR1 is LNHDA, CDR2 SQIVND (reference sequence). The CDR3 has 15 amino acids. This CDR3 reads CASSIGLGRGNEQFF. The CDR3 bases are TGTGCCAGTAGTATCGGGCTGGGGAGAGGTAATGAGCAGTTCTTC.

This rearrangement joins TRBV7-9 to TRBJ2-1; the D gene is possibly TRBD2 (7 bases). CDR3 length: 12 amino acids. V was shortened by 1 base and J by 13 bases, with 11 bases between the two germline ends. Germline V gene lookup returns CDR1 SEHNR and CDR2 FQNEAQ (reference sequence). The DNA of the CDR3 is TGTGCCAGCAGCTTAGAGGGGGGGCACCAGTTCTTC. It specifies CASSLEGGHQFF.

V is TRBV5-5 and J is TRBJ1-1, with a weak D call TRBD1 (6 bases). Germline CDR1 SGHKS, CDR2 YYEKEE (reference sequence). The CDR3 is 14 residues long. Trimming removed 4 bases at V and 4 bases at J, with 14 bases between. The DNA for the CDR3 is TGTGCCAGCAGCCCGAGGACAGTGGGCACTGAAGCTTTCTTT. It specifies CASSPRTVGTEAFF. Full variable domain (outside the CDR3, taken from reference TRBV5-5 and TRBJ1-1): DAGVTQSPTHLIKTRGQQVTLRCSPISGHKSVSWYQQVLGQGPQFIFQYYEKEERGRGNFPDRFSARQFPNYSSELNVNALLLGDSALYLCASSPRTVGTEAFFGQGTRLTVV.

V and J are TRBV7-2 and TRBJ1-1, with a tentative D call TRBD1 (6 bases). The V gene lost 5 bases and the J gene lost 4 bases, with 14 bases spanning the gap. There are 14 residues in the CDR3. Germline values: CDR1 SGHTA, CDR2 FQGNSA. In DNA, the CDR3 is TGTGCCAGCAGCCACAGAGGGGGGGGCACTGAAGCTTTCTTT. Its translation: CASSHRGGGTEAFF.

The V gene is TRBV29-1, the J gene TRBJ2-1, with 7 bases fitting TRBD2. The CDR3 runs to 12 residues. V lost 4 bases, J lost 3 bases, and 0 bases stayed unmatched. Germline CDR1 is SQVTM and CDR2 is ANQGSEA. CDR3: CSVASGYNEQFF. The DNA of the CDR3 is TGCAGCGTTGCTAGCGGCTACAATGAGCAGTTCTTC.

V and J are TRBV6-5 and TRBJ1-2; no clear D. Germline V gives CDR1 MNHEY, CDR2 SVGAGI. This CDR3 contains 10 residues. With 8 bases removed from V and 5 bases from J, the gap between germline ends came to 6 bases. CDR3 nucleotides: TGTGCCAGCGCTAGGTATGGCTACACCTTC. It is translated as CASARYGYTF.